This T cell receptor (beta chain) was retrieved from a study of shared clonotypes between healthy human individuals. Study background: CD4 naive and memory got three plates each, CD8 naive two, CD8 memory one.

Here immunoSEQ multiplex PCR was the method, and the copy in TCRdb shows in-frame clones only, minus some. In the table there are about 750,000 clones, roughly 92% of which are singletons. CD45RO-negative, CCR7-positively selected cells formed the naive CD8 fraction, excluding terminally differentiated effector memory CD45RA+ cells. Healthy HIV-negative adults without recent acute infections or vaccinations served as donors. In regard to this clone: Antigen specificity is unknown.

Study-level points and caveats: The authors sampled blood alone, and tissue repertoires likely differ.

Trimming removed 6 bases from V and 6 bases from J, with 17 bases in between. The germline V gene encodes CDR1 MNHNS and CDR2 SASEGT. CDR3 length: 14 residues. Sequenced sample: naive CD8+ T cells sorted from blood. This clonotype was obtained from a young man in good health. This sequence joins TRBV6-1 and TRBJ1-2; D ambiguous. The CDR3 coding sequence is TGTGCCAGCAGGGTGTTGCGGGATTACGATGGCTACACCTTC. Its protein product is CASRVLRDYDGYTF.